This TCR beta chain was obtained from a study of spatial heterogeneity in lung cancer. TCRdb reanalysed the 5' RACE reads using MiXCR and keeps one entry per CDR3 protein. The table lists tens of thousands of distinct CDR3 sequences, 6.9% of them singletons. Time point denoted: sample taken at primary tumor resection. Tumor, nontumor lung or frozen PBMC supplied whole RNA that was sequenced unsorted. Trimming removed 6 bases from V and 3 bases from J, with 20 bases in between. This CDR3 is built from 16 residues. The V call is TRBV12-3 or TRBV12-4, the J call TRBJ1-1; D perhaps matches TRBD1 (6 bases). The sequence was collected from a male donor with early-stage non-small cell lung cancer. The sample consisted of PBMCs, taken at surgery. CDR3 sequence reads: CASSPPFRDMDTEAFF. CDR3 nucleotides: TGTGCCAGCAGCCCCCCCTTTCGGGACATGGACACTGAAGCTTTCTTT.